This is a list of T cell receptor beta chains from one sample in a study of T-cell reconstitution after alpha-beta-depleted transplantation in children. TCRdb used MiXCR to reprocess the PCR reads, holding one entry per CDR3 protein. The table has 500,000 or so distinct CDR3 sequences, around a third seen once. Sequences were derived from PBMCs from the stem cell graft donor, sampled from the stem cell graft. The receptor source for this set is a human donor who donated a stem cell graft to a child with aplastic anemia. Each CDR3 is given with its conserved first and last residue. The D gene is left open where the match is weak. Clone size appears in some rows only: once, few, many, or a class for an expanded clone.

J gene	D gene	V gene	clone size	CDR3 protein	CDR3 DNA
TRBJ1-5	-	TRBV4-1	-	CASSQDRSGGNQPQHF	TGCGCCAGCAGCCAAGATCGGTCAGGGGGCAATCAGCCCCAGCATTTT
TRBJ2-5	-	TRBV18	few	CASSQSSLQETQYF	TGTGCCAGCTCCCAATCTAGCTTACAAGAGACCCAGTACTTC
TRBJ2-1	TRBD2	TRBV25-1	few	CASTASGRAPNEQFF	TGTGCCAGCACAGCTAGCGGGAGGGCCCCCAATGAGCAGTTCTTC
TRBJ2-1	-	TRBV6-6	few	CASSYSGELAFF	TGTGCCAGCAGTTACTCTGGGGAATTGGCGTTCTTC
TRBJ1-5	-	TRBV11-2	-	CASSDQWADNQPQHF	TGTGCCAGCAGCGATCAGTGGGCAGATAATCAGCCCCAGCATTTT
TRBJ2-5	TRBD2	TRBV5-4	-	CASSSPLTSGTQETQYF	TGTGCCAGCAGTTCCCCCTTGACTAGCGGGACCCAAGAGACCCAGTACTTC
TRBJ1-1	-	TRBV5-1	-	CASSSRTLGINTEAFF	TGCGCCAGCAGCTCTAGGACTTTGGGAATCAACACTGAAGCTTTCTTT
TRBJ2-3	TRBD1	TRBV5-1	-	CASSVRDRGRERVPDTQYF	TGCGCCAGCAGCGTCCGGGACAGGGGGCGTGAGCGGGTCCCAGATACGCAGTATTTT
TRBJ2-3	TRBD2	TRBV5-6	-	CASSLTGGPSDTQYF	TGTGCCAGCAGCTTGACGGGAGGGCCGTCAGATACGCAGTATTTT
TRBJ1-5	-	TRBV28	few	CASSFGPGPQHF	TGTGCCAGCAGTTTTGGGCCTGGGCCCCAGCATTTT
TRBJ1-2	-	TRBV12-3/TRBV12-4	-	CASRVSGIRGGYTF	TGTGCCAGCAGGGTATCCGGGATCCGAGGGGGCTACACCTTC
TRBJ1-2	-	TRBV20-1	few	CSAWTEGSYGYTF	TGCAGTGCCTGGACGGAGGGGAGCTATGGCTACACCTTC
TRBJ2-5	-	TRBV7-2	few	CASSRAGWGETQYF	TGTGCCAGCAGCCGAGCTGGTTGGGGAGAGACCCAGTACTTC
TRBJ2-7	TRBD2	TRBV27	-	CASSPSLAGDSYEQYF	TGTGCCAGCAGTCCGTCCCTAGCGGGAGACTCCTACGAGCAGTACTTC
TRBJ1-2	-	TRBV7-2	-	CASSLILWDGYTF	TGTGCCAGCAGCTTAATCTTATGGGATGGCTACACCTTC
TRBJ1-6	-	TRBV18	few	CASSPGTEFPLHF	TGTGCCAGCTCACCTGGGACGGAGTTCCCCCTCCACTTT
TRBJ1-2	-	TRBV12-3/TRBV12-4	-	CASSLYGYTF	TGTGCCAGCAGTTTATATGGCTACACCTTC
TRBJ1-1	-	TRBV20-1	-	CSARDFLSGRDTEAFF	TGCAGTGCTAGAGATTTTTTGTCCGGTCGGGACACTGAAGCTTTCTTT
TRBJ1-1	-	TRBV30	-	CAWIVDRNTEAFF	TGTGCCTGGATCGTGGACCGGAACACTGAAGCTTTCTTT
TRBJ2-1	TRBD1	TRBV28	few	CASSFRGSVNEQFF	TGTGCCAGCAGTTTCAGGGGGAGCGTGAATGAGCAGTTCTTC
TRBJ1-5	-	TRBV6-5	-	CASSYEQGPASNQPQHF	TGTGCCAGCAGTTACGAGCAAGGACCCGCGAGCAATCAGCCCCAGCATTTT
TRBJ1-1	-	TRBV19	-	CASRPTGLNTEAFF	TGTGCCAGCAGGCCAACAGGACTGAACACTGAAGCTTTCTTT
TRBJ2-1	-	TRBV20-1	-	CSARDPAEPNEQFF	TGCAGTGCTAGAGATCCAGCGGAGCCCAATGAGCAGTTCTTC
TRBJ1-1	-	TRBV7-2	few	CASSNRENTEAFF	TGTGCCAGCAGCAACAGGGAGAACACTGAAGCTTTCTTT
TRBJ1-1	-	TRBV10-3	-	CAISAAGNTEAFF	TGTGCCATCAGTGCCGCCGGGAACACTGAAGCTTTCTTT
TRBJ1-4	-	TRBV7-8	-	CASSLESRQPNEKLFF	TGTGCCAGCAGCTTAGAGTCCAGGCAACCTAATGAAAAACTGTTTTTT
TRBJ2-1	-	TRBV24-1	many	CATSDPGGPEQFF	TGTGCCACCAGTGATCCCGGGGGGCCTGAGCAGTTCTTC
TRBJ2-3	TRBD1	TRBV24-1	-	CATSDPKTGAADTQYF	TGTGCCACCAGTGACCCCAAGACAGGGGCCGCAGATACGCAGTATTTT
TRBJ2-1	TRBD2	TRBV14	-	CASSFRTSGSKNEQFF	TGTGCCAGCAGCTTCCGGACTAGCGGGTCAAAAAATGAGCAGTTCTTC
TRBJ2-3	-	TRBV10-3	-	CAISPGTLPDTQYF	TGTGCCATCAGCCCCGGGACTCTCCCAGATACGCAGTATTTT
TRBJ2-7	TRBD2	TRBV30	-	CAWSRPLAGFYEQYF	TGTGCCTGGAGTCGGCCACTAGCGGGATTCTACGAGCAGTACTTC
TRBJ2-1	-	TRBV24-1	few	CATSDLTGSYNEQFF	TGTGCCACCAGTGATTTGACAGGGTCCTACAATGAGCAGTTCTTC
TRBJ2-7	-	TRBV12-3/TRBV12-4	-	CASSLALRQPHEQYF	TGTGCCAGCAGTTTAGCGCTACGGCAGCCCCACGAGCAGTACTTC
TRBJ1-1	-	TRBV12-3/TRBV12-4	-	CASTLQIATEAFF	TGTGCCAGCACCCTACAGATTGCCACTGAAGCTTTCTTT
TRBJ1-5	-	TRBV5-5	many	CASSLTGQKPQHF	TGTGCCAGCAGCTTGACCGGACAGAAGCCCCAGCATTTT
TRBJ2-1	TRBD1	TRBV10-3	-	CAIGTGADNEQFF	TGTGCCATTGGGACAGGGGCCGACAATGAGCAGTTCTTC
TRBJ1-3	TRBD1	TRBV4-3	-	CASSQKATGLSGNTIYF	TGCGCCAGCAGCCAAAAGGCGACAGGGCTCTCTGGAAACACCATATATTTT
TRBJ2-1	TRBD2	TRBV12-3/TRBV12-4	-	CASSFLAGGYEQFF	TGTGCCAGCAGTTTCCTAGCGGGAGGGTATGAGCAGTTCTTC
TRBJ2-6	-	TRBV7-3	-	CASSSGMEGANVLTF	TGTGCCAGCAGCTCAGGGATGGAAGGGGCCAACGTCCTGACTTTC
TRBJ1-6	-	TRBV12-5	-	CASATGLGNSPLHF	TGTGCTAGTGCTACGGGACTGGGGAATTCACCCCTCCACTTT
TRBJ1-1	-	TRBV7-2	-	CASSIGAGMNTEAFF	TGTGCCAGCAGCATCGGCGCAGGGATGAACACTGAAGCTTTCTTT
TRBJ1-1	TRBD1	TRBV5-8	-	CASSLNRGPMNTEAFF	TGTGCCAGCAGCTTAAACAGGGGGCCCATGAACACTGAAGCTTTCTTT
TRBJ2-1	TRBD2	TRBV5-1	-	CASSSHPSSSGNEQFF	TGCGCCAGCAGCTCCCACCCTTCCTCTAGCGGGAATGAGCAGTTCTTC
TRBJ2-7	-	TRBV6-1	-	CASRPRNEAYEQYF	TGTGCCAGCAGACCCAGGAACGAGGCTTACGAGCAGTACTTC
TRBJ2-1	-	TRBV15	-	CATSRVAGEAPHEQFF	TGTGCCACCAGCAGAGTTGCCGGAGAGGCCCCACATGAGCAGTTCTTC
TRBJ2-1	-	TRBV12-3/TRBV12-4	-	CASFDRTRAGYNEQFF	TGTGCCAGCTTCGACCGGACTCGCGCAGGTTACAATGAGCAGTTCTTC
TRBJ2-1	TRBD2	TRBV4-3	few	CASSQQLLALGNEQFF	TGCGCCAGCAGCCAACAGTTACTAGCGTTGGGCAATGAGCAGTTCTTC
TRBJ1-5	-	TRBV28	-	CASTSRRNQPQHF	TGTGCCAGCACCAGCCGGAGGAATCAGCCCCAGCATTTT
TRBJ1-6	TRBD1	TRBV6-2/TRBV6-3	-	CASSSGTGFSPLHF	TGTGCCAGCAGCTCCGGGACAGGGTTTTCACCCCTCCACTTT
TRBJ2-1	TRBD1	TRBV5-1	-	CASSPDRVGSNEQFF	TGCGCCAGCAGCCCGGACAGGGTAGGAAGCAATGAGCAGTTCTTC
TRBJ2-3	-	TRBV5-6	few	CASSLGSRTDTQYF	TGTGCCAGCAGCTTGGGTAGTCGCACAGATACGCAGTATTTT